The clone carrying this TCR beta chain is medium-sized within its sample. Its target is not known. TCR beta rearrangements were amplified from peripheral blood genomic DNA. Trimming removed 0 bases from V and 0 bases from J; junction bases left unmatched: 1. The CDR3 consists of 16 residues. From germline, CDR1 is LNHNV and CDR2 YYDKDF (reference sequence). Rearranged V-D-J TRB sequences were amplified with a mixed TRB-A/B primer pool. MiXCR was run by TCRdb on the multiplex PCR reads, yielding one entry per CDR3 protein. The sample includes roughly 1,300 distinct CDR3 sequences, approximately 30% of them seen just once. These data come from a study of T cell repertoires in aging, cancer and after chemotherapy. About the study: Glioblastoma patients receiving temozolomide-based therapy gave paired samples before and after chemotherapy. Study-wide findings and caveats: Untreated cancer patients had significantly lower blood TCR diversity than age-matched healthy donors. Rebound thymic output was suggested by rising median generation probability during chemotherapy in each cancer cohort. No conclusions about immunological memory after chemotherapy can be drawn from the repertoire data.

The specimen was blood. This receptor was identified in a human donor with a solid tumor. This chain uses TRBV15 with TRBJ2-1, with 8 bases that match TRBD2. The CDR3 DNA sequence: TGTGCCACCAGCAGAGAGCGGGGGGTCTCCTACAATGAGCAGTTCTTC. Its protein is CATSRERGVSYNEQFF.